Described below is a single T cell receptor (beta chain) sequence and its context. Its antigen is unknown. Produced via immunoSEQ multiplex PCR; TCRdb's table is partial and in-frame only. The sample carries about 46,000 clones, roughly 90% recorded once. This record belongs to a study of OX40 agonist ivuxolimab in advanced cancers. At the level of the study: Age averaged about 62 years (range about 23 to 80), and 82.7% were male. Points from the study as a whole: Clonal expansion by week 6 occurred in CD4+ and CD8+ blood T cells (at 0.1 to 3.0 mg/kg).

Germline CDR1 and CDR2: SEHNR and FQNEAQ (reference sequence). J gave up 5 bases and V 3 bases, and 5 bases lay outside the gene matches. The CDR3 runs to 15 residues. This specimen consisted of CD4+ or CD8+ T cells sorted from blood, obtained in a trial of the OX40 agonist ivuxolimab. The J gene is TRBJ2-1, the V gene TRBV7-9; 9 nucleotides line up with TRBD1. The sequence was collected from an adult with an advanced solid tumor such as melanoma, head and neck, liver or kidney cancer. The CDR3 loop reads CASSLGQGANNEQFF. The DNA of the CDR3 is TGTGCCAGCAGCTTGGGACAGGGCGCTAACAATGAGCAGTTCTTC.